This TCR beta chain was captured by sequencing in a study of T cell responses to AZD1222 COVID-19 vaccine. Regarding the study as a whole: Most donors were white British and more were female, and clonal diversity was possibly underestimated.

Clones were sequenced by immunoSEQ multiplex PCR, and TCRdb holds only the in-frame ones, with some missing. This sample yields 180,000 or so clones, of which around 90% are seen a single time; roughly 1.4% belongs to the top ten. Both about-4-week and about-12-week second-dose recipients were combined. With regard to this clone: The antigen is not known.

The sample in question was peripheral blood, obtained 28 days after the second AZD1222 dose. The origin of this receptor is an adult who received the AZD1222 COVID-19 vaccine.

CDR3 DNA: TGTGCCAGCAGCTTGGCGGGCCAGGGTTTTAATTCACCCCTCCACTTT. Translated: CASSLAGQGFNSPLHF. The rearrangement links TRBV5-5 to TRBJ1-6; D is perhaps TRBD1 (5 bases). Looked up from germline, CDR1 is SGHKS and CDR2 is YYEKEE (reference sequence). The V gene lost 0 bases and the J gene lost 6 bases, with 13 bases spanning the gap. This CDR3 comprises 16 residues.